This entry lists 5 T cell receptor beta chains sequenced from one sample in a study of blood T cell repertoires in COVID-19 (TCRdb year 2020). Library preparation was by the immunoSEQ multiplex PCR assay. In its TCRdb copy, this immuneACCESS table keeps in-frame sequences only and misses some clones. Where compared with another copy, unresolved V genes explain less than half of these, and the others have no known cause. The sample table lists about 300,000 clones, approximately 85% of them with a count of one. 2.2% of the sample comes from the top ten. Sample: PBMCs or T cells enriched from blood (not recorded which). The receptors shown here come from a man younger than 40 who had recovered from COVID-19.

The chain joins TRBV2 to TRBJ1-5, with 7 bases aligning to TRBD1. Trimming removed 7 bases from V and 0 bases from J; junction bases left unmatched: 6. This CDR3 has 15 residues. Germline V lookup: CDR1 SNHLY, CDR2 FYNNEI. The CDR3 DNA sequence: TGTGCCAGCAAATTGGACAGGATTAGCAATCAGCCCCAGCATTTT. Amino acid sequence: CASKLDRISNQPQHF.

The chain combines TRBV6-2 or TRBV6-3 with TRBJ1-1, with D perhaps TRBD1 (5 bases). V was trimmed by 0 bases and J by 4 bases, leaving 9 bases between them. The CDR3 sequence is 14 residues long. Germline V gene lookup returns CDR1 MNHEY and CDR2 SVGEGT. The CDR3 reads CASSYSIGGTEAFF. CDR3 in DNA: TGTGCCAGCAGTTACTCGATCGGGGGCACTGAAGCTTTCTTT.

A note on this clone: A read error may be the cause here, since a much bigger clone is one base away. The rearrangement uses TRBV18 and TRBJ1-2, with D tentatively TRBD1 (5 bases). Germline CDR1 and CDR2: KGHSH and LQKENI. Trimming removed 6 bases at V and 3 bases at J, with 14 bases between. The CDR3 length is 14 residues. CDR3 sequence reads: CASSSAGRDYGYTF. CDR3 DNA sequence: TGTGCCAGCTCGTCCGCCGGCAGGGACTATGGCTACACCTTC.

This clone was seen only once. V gene TRBV15 combines with J gene TRBJ1-2; possible D gene TRBD1, 6 bases. CDR3 length: 13 amino acids. Trimming cost V 5 bases and J 7 bases, with 14 bases left between them. Germline V gene data show CDR1 as LNHNV and CDR2 as YYDKDF (reference sequence). DNA for the CDR3: TGTGCCACCAGCCCAGGGGACCCATTTGGCTACACCTTC. This encodes CATSPGDPFGYTF.

CDR3 protein: CASSFRDTTYEQYF. The CDR3 DNA reads as TGTGCCAGCAGCTTCCGGGACACGACCTACGAGCAGTACTTC. The V call is TRBV13, the J call TRBJ2-7; D may be TRBD1 (6 bases). Looked up from germline, CDR1 is PRHDT and CDR2 is FYEKMQ (reference sequence). Trimming took 3 bases from V and 2 from J, leaving 11 bases between them. CDR3 length equals 14 residues.